Each of the 2 T cell receptor beta chains below was sequenced from the same sample in a study of shared clonotypes between healthy human individuals. The method was immunoSEQ multiplex PCR; TCRdb's version includes in-frame clones alone and lacks a portion of them. The sample carries over a million clones, about 76% recorded once. Specimen: memory CD4+ T cells sorted from blood. Noted subset: CD45RA-negative fraction. The receptors shown here come from a man aged 18 to 29 in good health.

The chain carries TRBV28 and TRBJ2-1; the match to TRBD2 covers 10 bases. V lost 3 bases to trimming and J lost 10 bases; unmatched junction nucleotides: 9. The CDR3 is 15 residues long. The germline gives CDR1 MDHEN, CDR2 SYDVKM. CDR3 sequence reads: CASSLLASGGDEQFF. Written as DNA, the CDR3 is TGTGCCAGCAGTTTGCTAGCTAGCGGGGGAGACGAGCAGTTCTTC. The whole variable domain, remainder taken from reference TRBV28 and TRBJ2-1, is DVKVTQSSRYLVKRTGEKVFLECVQDMDHENMFWYRQDPGLGLRLIYFSYDVKMKEKGDIPEGYSVSREKKERFSLILESASTNQTSMYLCASSLLASGGDEQFFGPGTRLTVL.

The CDR3 bases are TGTGCCAGCAGCTTGGGACTGACCCAATACGAGCAGTACTTC. This encodes CASSLGLTQYEQYF. The chain carries TRBV7-8 and TRBJ2-7; a weak D match, TRBD2 (6 bases). Trimming removed 3 bases from V and 4 bases from J, with 13 bases in between. The CDR3 contains 14 residues. Germline V lookup: CDR1 SGHVS, CDR2 FQNEAQ.